Given below is one T cell receptor beta chain in context. Its antigen is undetermined. MiXCR, run by TCRdb on the RT-PCR reads, gives a single entry per CDR3 protein. The sample consists of around 710,000 distinct CDR3 sequences, about 15% of them appearing once. This sample stems from a study of response to subunit inactivated influenza vaccine. Study-wide results and limits: After each seasonal influenza vaccination, few new T cells are recruited, the authors suggested.

The TCR sequence derives from a man aged 50-60 years who received an inactivated influenza vaccine. The sample here was PBMCs from blood, taken around 14 days before vaccination.

The CDR3: CASSLVGDLSYEQYF. The CDR3 coding sequence is TGCGCCAGCAGCTTGGTTGGGGACCTCTCCTACGAGCAGTACTTC. The rearrangement uses TRBV5-1 and TRBJ2-7; D possibly uses TRBD1 or TRBD2 (5 bases each). The CDR3 spans 15 residues. Deletions cut 0 bases from V and 0 bases from J, with 10 bases between. The germline CDR1 and CDR2 sequences are SGHRS and YFSETQ.